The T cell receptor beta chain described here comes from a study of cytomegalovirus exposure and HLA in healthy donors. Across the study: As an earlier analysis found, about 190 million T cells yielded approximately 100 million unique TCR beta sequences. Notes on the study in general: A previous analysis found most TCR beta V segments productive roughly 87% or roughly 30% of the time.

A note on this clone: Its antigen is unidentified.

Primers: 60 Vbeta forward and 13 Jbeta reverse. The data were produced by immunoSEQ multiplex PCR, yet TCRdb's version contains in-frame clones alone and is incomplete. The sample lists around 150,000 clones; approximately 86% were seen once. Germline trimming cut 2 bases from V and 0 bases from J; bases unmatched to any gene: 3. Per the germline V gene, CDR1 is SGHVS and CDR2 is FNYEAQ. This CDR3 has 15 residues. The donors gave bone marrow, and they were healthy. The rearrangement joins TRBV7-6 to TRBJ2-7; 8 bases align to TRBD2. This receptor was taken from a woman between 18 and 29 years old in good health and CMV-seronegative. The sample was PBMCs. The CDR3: CASSLLAGSSYEQYF. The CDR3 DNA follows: TGTGCCAGCAGCTTATTAGCGGGGAGCTCCTACGAGCAGTACTTC.